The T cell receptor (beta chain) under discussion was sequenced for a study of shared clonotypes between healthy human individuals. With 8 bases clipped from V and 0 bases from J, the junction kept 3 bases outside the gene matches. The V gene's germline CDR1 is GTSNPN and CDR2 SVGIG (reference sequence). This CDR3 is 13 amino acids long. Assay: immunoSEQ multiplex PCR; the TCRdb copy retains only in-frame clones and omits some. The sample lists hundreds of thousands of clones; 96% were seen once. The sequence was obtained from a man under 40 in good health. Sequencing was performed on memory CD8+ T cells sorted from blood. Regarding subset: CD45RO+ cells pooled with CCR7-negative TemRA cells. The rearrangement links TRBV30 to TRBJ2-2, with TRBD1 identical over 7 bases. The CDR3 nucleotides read TGTGCCCTCGGGACAGCGAACACCGGGGAGCTGTTTTTT. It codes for CALGTANTGELFF.